These 12 T cell receptor beta chains were sequenced from one sample in a study of T cell clonality in common variable immunodeficiency. Produced via immunoSEQ multiplex PCR; TCRdb's table is partial and in-frame only. The sample contains around 57,000 clones, none of them singletons. The sample consisted of peripheral blood mononuclear cells. The receptors shown here come from a person aged 18 to 75 in good health.

The table lists this clone with a few counts. The read stops 3 residues short of the end of the CDR3; the missing end is completed from the germline J gene. The V and J genes are TRBV20-1 and TRBJ2-1; 7 bases line up with TRBD2. After removal of 2 bases from V and 4 bases from J, the junction contained 11 bases not matched to a gene. The length of the CDR3 is 16 residues. Germline lookup yields CDR1 DFQATT and CDR2 SNEGSKA (reference sequence). The sequenced CDR3 bases are TGCAGTGCTAGAATTCGGGGGGAGGCCCTATACAATGAG. Its protein is CSARIRGEALYNE. The whole CDR3 reads CSARIRGEALYNEQFF.

In this sample, this clone turned up many times. The sequence runs out 3 residues before the end of the CDR3; the remainder is reconstructed from the germline J gene. The rearrangement joins TRBV20-1 to TRBJ2-2, with a possible D match to TRBD1 (6 bases). In germline, CDR1 is DFQATT, CDR2 SNEGSKA (reference sequence). V gave up 5 bases and J gave up 5 bases, with 21 bases separating them. The CDR3 covers 16 residues. The DNA read from the CDR3 is TGCAGTGCTTTTTATGAGCAGGGGATGGTAACCGGGGAG. Translating gives CSAFYEQGMVTGE. The CDR3, in full, reads CSAFYEQGMVTGELFF.

This clone was found many times. Read data end 3 residues before the CDR3 end; the end is taken from the germline J gene. This sequence joins TRBV7-9 and TRBJ2-7, with D hard to call. The CDR3 runs to 14 residues. Trimming took off 1 base at V and 3 bases at J, with 10 bases between the two ends. Germline V gene sequence: CDR1 SEHNR, CDR2 FQNEAQ (reference sequence). The covered CDR3 bases are TGTGCCAGCAGCTTAGACAGCCTATTCTACGAG. Protein product: CASSLDSLFYE. Given in full, the CDR3 is CASSLDSLFYEQYF. Based on the CDR3 plus reference TRBV7-9 and TRBJ2-7, the full variable domain is DTGVSQNPRHKITKRGQNVTFRCDPISEHNRLYWYRQTLGQGPEFLTYFQNEAQLEKSRLLSDRFSAERPKGSFSTLEIQRTEQGDSAMYLCASSLDSLFYEQYFGPGTRLTVT.

This clone was recorded many times. With the read ending 3 residues before the CDR3 end, the germline J gene is used to fill in that end. The chain is built from TRBV30 and TRBJ1-3; weak D call: TRBD1 (5 bases). Trimming left V 5 bases short and J 4 bases short, with 15 bases between. Germline V gene lookup returns CDR1 GTSNPN and CDR2 SVGIG (reference sequence). The CDR3 loop spans 14 amino acids. CDR3 DNA, as far as it was read: TGTGCCTGGGCCTCGGGGACTGACGGAAACACC. This translates into CAWASGTDGNT. The CDR3 as a whole reads CAWASGTDGNTIYF. The variable domain in full, with the rest retrieved from reference TRBV30 and TRBJ1-3, is SQTIHQWPATLVQPVGSPLSLECTVEGTSNPNLYWYRQAAGRGLQLLFYSVGIGQISSEVPQNLSASRPQDRQFILSSKKLLLSDSGFYLCAWASGTDGNTIYFGEGSWLTVV.

The sample holds a few counts of this clone. The CDR3 end falls 3 residues outside the read, so it is completed with the germline J gene. The genes are TRBV6-4 and TRBJ2-3; 14 nucleotides match TRBD2. CDR3 length equals 18 residues. V trimming: 1 base; J trimming: 6 bases; junction bases outside the gene matches: 9. Looked up from germline, CDR1 is MRHNA and CDR2 is SNTAGT. CDR3 protein: CASSDFPTSGRAVDTQYF. CDR3 DNA (partial): TGTGCCAGCAGTGACTTCCCGACTAGCGGGAGGGCCGTTGATACG.

This clone was seen only a few times. The read halts 3 residues ahead of the CDR3 end, with the missing end drawn from the germline J gene. The gene calls are TRBV7-9 and TRBJ1-2; D is ambiguous. The germline CDR1 and CDR2 sequences are SEHNR and FQNEAQ (reference sequence). This CDR3 is 15 amino acids long. The CDR3 protein is CASSLVSGRVNDYTF. CDR3 DNA (partial): TGTGCCAGCAGCTTAGTTAGCGGGAGAGTTAATGAC.

This clone occurred many times. The read gets to within 3 residues of the CDR3 end, and the germline J gene fills in the rest. The chain couples TRBV19 to TRBJ2-1; D uncertain. Germline CDR1 reads LNHDA; CDR2 reads SQIVND (reference sequence). The CDR3 extends over 13 amino acids. The V gene lost 4 bases and the J gene lost 6 bases, with 10 bases spanning the gap. The CDR3: CASSTYGGNEQFF. The part of the CDR3 DNA that was read is TGTGCCAGTAGTACTTATGGCGGCAATGAG.

The sample holds many counts of this clone. The read ends 3 residues before the CDR3 terminus; that terminus is restored from the germline J gene. This chain connects TRBV6-2 or TRBV6-3 to TRBJ1-1; D remains ambiguous. The CDR3 runs to 15 residues. Germline V gene lookup returns CDR1 MNHEY and CDR2 SVGEGT. V lost 5 bases and J lost 3, with 16 bases in between. The part of the CDR3 DNA that was read is TGTGCCAGCAGTCCGGGTCTCTATGCGGACACTGAA. Encoded protein: CASSPGLYADTE. Given in full, the CDR3 is CASSPGLYADTEAFF.

There are many counts of this clone. The sequenced fragment ends 3 residues before the CDR3 boundary, so the rest is inferred from the germline J gene. The chain employs TRBV5-4 and TRBJ2-1, with D tentatively TRBD2 (5 bases). The V gene lost 3 bases and the J gene lost 9 bases, with 16 bases spanning the gap. The germline V gene encodes CDR1 SGHNT and CDR2 YYREEE (reference sequence). CDR3 length equals 14 residues. The CDR3 region is CASSSKLSVTEQFF. CDR3 DNA, as far as it was read: TGTGCCAGCAGCTCAAAACTTAGCGTTACTGAG.

Remarks on this clone: The CDR3 end lies 3 residues beyond the end of the read and is filled in from the germline J gene. The chain uses TRBV5-8 and TRBJ1-4; D gene ambiguous. Germline V gives CDR1 SGHTS, CDR2 YDEGEE. Deletions cut 4 bases from V and 8 bases from J, with 18 bases between. The CDR3 totals 15 residues. CDR3 DNA (partial): TGTGCCAGCAGCCGTGGGTCCGGAGCGGTGGAAAAA. It yields the protein CASSRGSGAVEK. The entire CDR3 is CASSRGSGAVEKLFF. The variable domain in full, completed from reference TRBV5-8 and TRBJ1-4, reads EAGVTQSPTHLIKTRGQQATLRCSPISGHTSVYWYQQALGLGLQFLLWYDEGEERNRGNFPPRFSGRQFPNYSSELNVNALELEDSALYLCASSRGSGAVEKLFFGSGTQLSVL.

There are many counts of this clone. The CDR3 is cut off 3 residues early in the read; its end comes from the germline J gene. The genes are TRBV19 and TRBJ2-7; D possibly corresponds to TRBD2 (5 bases). CDR3 length equals 14 residues. V lost 1 base and J 2 bases, leaving 9 bases between the germline ends. Germline lookup yields CDR1 LNHDA and CDR2 SQIVND (reference sequence). The CDR3 loop is CASSIGGAAYEQYF. The covered CDR3 bases are TGTGCCAGTAGTATAGGGGGAGCGGCCTACGAG.

Of note for this clone: The CDR3 end lies 3 residues beyond the end of the read and is filled in from the germline J gene. The chain uses TRBV16 and TRBJ1-1, with D possibly being TRBD1 (5 bases). V lost 6 bases and J 3 bases, leaving 17 bases between the germline ends. In germline, CDR1 is KGHSY, CDR2 FQNENV. The CDR3 contains 15 residues. Incomplete CDR3 DNA: TGTGCCAGCAGGATCAGGGTGGGTTACGACACTGAA. Amino acids: CASRIRVGYDTE. The full CDR3 is CASRIRVGYDTEAFF.